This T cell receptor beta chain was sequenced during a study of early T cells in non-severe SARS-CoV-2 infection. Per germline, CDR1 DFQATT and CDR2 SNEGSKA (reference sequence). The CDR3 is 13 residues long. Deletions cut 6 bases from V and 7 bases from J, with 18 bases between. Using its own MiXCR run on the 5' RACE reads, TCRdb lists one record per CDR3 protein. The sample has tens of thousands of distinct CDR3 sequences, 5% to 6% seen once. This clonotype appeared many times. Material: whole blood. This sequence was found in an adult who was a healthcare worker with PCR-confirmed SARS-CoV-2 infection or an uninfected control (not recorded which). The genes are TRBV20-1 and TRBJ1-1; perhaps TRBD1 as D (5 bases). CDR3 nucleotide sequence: TGCAGTGCGATCCATACTGGGGCAGATGAAGCTTTCTTT. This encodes CSAIHTGADEAFF.